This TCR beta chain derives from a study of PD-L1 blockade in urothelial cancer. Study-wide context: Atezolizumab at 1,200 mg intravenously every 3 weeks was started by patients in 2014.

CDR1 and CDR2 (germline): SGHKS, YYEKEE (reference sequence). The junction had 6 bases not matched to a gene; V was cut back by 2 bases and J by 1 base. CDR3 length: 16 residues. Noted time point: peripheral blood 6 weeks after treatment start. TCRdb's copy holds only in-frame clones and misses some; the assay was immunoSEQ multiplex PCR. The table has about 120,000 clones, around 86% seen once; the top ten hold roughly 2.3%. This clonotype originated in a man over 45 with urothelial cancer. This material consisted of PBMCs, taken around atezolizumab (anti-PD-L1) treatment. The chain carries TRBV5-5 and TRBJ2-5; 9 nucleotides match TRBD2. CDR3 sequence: CASSLASGTPQETQYF. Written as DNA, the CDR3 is TGTGCCAGCAGCTTAGCTAGCGGGACCCCCCAAGAGACCCAGTACTTC.